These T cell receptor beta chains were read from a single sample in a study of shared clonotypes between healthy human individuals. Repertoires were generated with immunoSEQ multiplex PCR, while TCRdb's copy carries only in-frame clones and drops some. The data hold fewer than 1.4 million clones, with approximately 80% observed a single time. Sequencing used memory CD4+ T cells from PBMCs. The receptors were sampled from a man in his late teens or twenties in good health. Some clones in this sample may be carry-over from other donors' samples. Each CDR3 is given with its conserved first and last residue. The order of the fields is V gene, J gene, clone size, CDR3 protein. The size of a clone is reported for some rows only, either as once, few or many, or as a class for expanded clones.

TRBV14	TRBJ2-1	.	CASSPGSNSYNEQFF
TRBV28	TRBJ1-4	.	CASSSSGQGLEKLFF
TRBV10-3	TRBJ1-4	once	CAISESGVSNEKLFF
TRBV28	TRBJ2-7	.	CASSSGGVTSYEQYF
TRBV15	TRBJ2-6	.	CATSRDRLGAGANVLTF
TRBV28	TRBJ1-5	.	CASSLGTSSNQPQHF
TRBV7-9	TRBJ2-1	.	CASSFGLYNEQFF
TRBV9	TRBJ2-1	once	CASSVGTQTGEQFF
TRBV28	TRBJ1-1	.	CASRTPGKITEAFF
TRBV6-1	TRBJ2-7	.	CASSSEGLSYEQYF
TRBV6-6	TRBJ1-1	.	CASSDTGTANTEAFF
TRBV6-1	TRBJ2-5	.	CASSDRRAPPGETQYF
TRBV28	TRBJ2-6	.	CASSPLDSSGANVLTF
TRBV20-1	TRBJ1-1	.	CSALRSVEAFF
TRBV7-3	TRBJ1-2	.	CASSSPGGAGYTF
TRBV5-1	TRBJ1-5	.	CASSPGGIENQPQHF
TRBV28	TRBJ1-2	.	CASSLEFGGYTF
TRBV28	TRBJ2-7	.	CASTPKGYVLSSYEQYF
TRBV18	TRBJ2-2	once	CASSPWGAGTHGELFF
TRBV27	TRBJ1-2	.	CASSVQEANYGYTF
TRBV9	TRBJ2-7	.	CASSVAGTYEQYF
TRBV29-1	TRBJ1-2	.	CSVFGQPHGYTF
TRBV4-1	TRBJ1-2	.	CASNPGQMNYGYTF
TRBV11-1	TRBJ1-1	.	CASSPSWGDTEAFF
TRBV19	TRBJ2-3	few	CASSPLGTDTQYF
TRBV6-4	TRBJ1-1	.	CASSVGQNTEAFF
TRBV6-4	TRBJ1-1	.	CASSATGMTTEAFF
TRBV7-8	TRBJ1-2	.	CASSLAGQGHYGYTF
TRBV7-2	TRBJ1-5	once	CASNSWGSNQPQHF
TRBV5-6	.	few	CASSLSFSKDRIEQYF
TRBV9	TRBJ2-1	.	CASSRRGSYNEQFF
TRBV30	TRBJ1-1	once	CAWMAGRNTEAFF
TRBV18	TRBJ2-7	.	CASRGGLHEQYF
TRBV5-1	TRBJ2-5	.	CASSPGPTGGQETQYF
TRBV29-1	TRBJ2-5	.	CSVDPAASPMATQYF
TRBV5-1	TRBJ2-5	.	CASSPFVAQETQYF
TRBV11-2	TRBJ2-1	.	CASSLGPGTSYNEQFF
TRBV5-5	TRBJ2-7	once	CASSPPPGQGYEQYF
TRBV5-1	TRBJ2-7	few	CASSRGQEGYEQYF
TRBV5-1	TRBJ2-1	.	CASSTSRSYNEQFF
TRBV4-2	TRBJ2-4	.	CASSQDAGGRDIQYF
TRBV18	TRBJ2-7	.	CASSPGISYEQYF
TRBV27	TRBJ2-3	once	CASSLRGQPDTQYF
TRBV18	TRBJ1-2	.	CASSPVDKRDGYTF